These 32 T cell receptor beta chains originate from one sample sequenced in a study of shared clonotypes between healthy human individuals. Naive CD8 cells lacked CD45RO and underwent positive selection for CCR7, leaving out terminally differentiated effector memory CD45RA+ cells. Profiling relied on immunoSEQ multiplex PCR, and the TCRdb table lists in-frame clones only, not all of them. The sample comprises 1.5 million to 2.5 million clones, less than 95% of which are singletons, and 1.2% rests with the top ten. Specimen: naive CD8+ T cells sorted from blood. Receptors were obtained from a young man in good health.

The gene calls are TRBV7-8 and TRBJ2-7; 7 bases line up with TRBD2. This CDR3 comprises 16 residues. V dropped 0 bases and J dropped 0; count of bases not matched to a gene: 5. Germline V gives CDR1 SGHVS, CDR2 FQNEAQ. The CDR3 spells CASSLAREEPSYEQYF. The CDR3 nucleotides are TGTGCCAGCAGCTTAGCACGGGAGGAACCCTCCTACGAGCAGTACTTC.

The CDR3 nucleotides are TGTGCCAGCAGTTTCGCCTGGCGACCGGATTCCCCCTACGAGCAGTACTTC. It translates to CASSFAWRPDSPYEQYF. V is TRBV27 and J is TRBJ2-7; D remains ambiguous. V was shortened by 3 bases and J by 2 bases, with 20 bases between the two germline ends. In germline, CDR1 is MNHEY, CDR2 SMNVEV (reference sequence). The CDR3 runs 17 residues.

This rearrangement joins TRBV11-2 to TRBJ1-4; no clear D gene. The CDR3 has 12 amino acids. V lost 4 bases to trimming and J lost 8 bases, with 8 bases between them. The germline V gene has CDR1 SGHAT and CDR2 FQNNGV. The CDR3 sequence is CASSYRGEKLFF. Here the CDR3 DNA reads TGTGCCAGCAGCTACCGGGGAGAAAAACTGTTTTTT. The variable domain in full, completed from reference TRBV11-2 and TRBJ1-4, reads EAGVAQSPRYKIIEKRQSVAFWCNPISGHATLYWYQQILGQGPKLLIQFQNNGVVDDSQLPKDRFSAERLKGVDSTLKIQPAKLEDSAVYLCASSYRGEKLFFGSGTQLSVL.

In this sample, this clone turned up once. Additional DNA sequences in this sample encode the identical CDR3. The rearrangement joins TRBV4-3 to TRBJ2-7, with 10 bases matching TRBD1. V lost 5 bases and J lost 3; bases outside the gene matches: 4. Looked up from germline, CDR1 is LGHNA and CDR2 is YSLEER. The CDR3 sequence is 14 residues long. This CDR3 is CASSSGQGSYEQYF. Written as DNA, the CDR3 is TGCGCCAGCAGCTCGGGACAGGGGAGCTACGAGCAGTACTTC.

As for this clone: Within the sample, other DNA sequences also encode this same CDR3. The rearrangement links TRBV6-5 to TRBJ2-5; D not resolved. Trimming pared 2 bases from V and 2 bases from J, leaving 6 bases between. The CDR3 spans 13 residues. The germline CDR1 and CDR2 sequences are MNHEY and SVGAGI. The CDR3 sequence is CASSYGLQETQYF. CDR3 sequence (DNA): TGTGCCAGCAGTTACGGCTTACAAGAGACCCAGTACTTC.

The rearrangement joins TRBV5-4 to TRBJ1-3; maybe TRBD1 (6 bases). CDR3 length equals 15 residues. The germline V and J ends were trimmed by 1 base and 4 bases, with 12 bases remaining between them. Germline CDR1 reads SGHNT; CDR2 reads YYREEE (reference sequence). The CDR3 loop reads CASSLSQGYGNTIYF. The CDR3 DNA is TGTGCCAGCAGCTTGTCCCAGGGGTACGGAAACACCATATATTTT. The full variable domain, with the rest looked up from reference TRBV5-4 and TRBJ1-3, is ETGVTQSPTHLIKTRGQQVTLRCSSQSGHNTVSWYQQALGQGPQFIFQYYREEENGRGNFPPRFSGLQFPNYSSELNVNALELDDSALYLCASSLSQGYGNTIYFGEGSWLTVV.

Concerning this clone: The same CDR3 can be traced to other DNA sequences in this sample. The chain links TRBV27 to TRBJ2-1; the D gene could be TRBD1 or TRBD2 (5 bases each). Germline V gene data show CDR1 as MNHEY and CDR2 as SMNVEV (reference sequence). V lost 3 bases, J lost 3 bases, and 9 bases lay in between. The CDR3 consists of 14 residues. CDR3 region: CASSFPGRYNEQFF. The CDR3 DNA sequence: TGTGCCAGCAGTTTCCCGGGACGCTACAATGAGCAGTTCTTC.

The rearrangement uses TRBV14 and TRBJ2-3; D not certain. The CDR3 spans 15 residues. V dropped 2 bases and J dropped 1 base, with 10 bases sitting between them. From germline, CDR1 is SGHDN and CDR2 FVKESK. For the CDR3, the DNA is TGTGCCAGCAGCCAAAGGGCTGGCGGCACAGATACGCAGTATTTT. Protein product: CASSQRAGGTDTQYF.

This clone was picked up a small number of times. The sample contains more than one DNA sequence encoding this CDR3. This rearrangement joins TRBV27 to TRBJ2-5, with D hard to call. Trimming stripped 3 bases from V and 1 base from J, with 6 bases between. Germline CDR1 and CDR2: MNHEY and SMNVEV (reference sequence). The CDR3 sequence is 13 residues long. The CDR3 protein is CASSFGSQETQYF. In DNA, the CDR3 is TGTGCCAGCAGTTTTGGCAGCCAAGAGACCCAGTACTTC.

The V call is TRBV7-8, the J call TRBJ2-5, with 8 nucleotides matching TRBD1. Germline lookup yields CDR1 SGHVS and CDR2 FQNEAQ. V shed 1 base and J 3 bases; nucleotides not matched to a gene: 4. The CDR3 spans 15 residues. CDR3 in amino acids: CASSLDRGMEETQYF. The CDR3 bases are TGTGCCAGCAGCTTAGACAGGGGGATGGAAGAGACCCAGTACTTC.

The chain recombines TRBV4-3 with TRBJ2-7, with D possibly being TRBD2 (7 bases). V was trimmed by 1 base and J by 5 bases, leaving 15 bases between them. The CDR3 loop spans 15 amino acids. CDR1 and CDR2 (germline): LGHNA, YSLEER. The CDR3 bases are TGCGCCAGCAGCCAAGCTGGCCAGGGGAGGGACGAGCAGTACTTC. This gives the protein CASSQAGQGRDEQYF.

This chain uses TRBV5-4 with TRBJ2-2; D is ambiguous. CDR1 is SGHNT and CDR2 is YYREEE in the germline V gene (reference sequence). Deletions cut 0 bases from V and 4 bases from J, with 4 bases between. The CDR3 sequence is 13 residues long. The CDR3 region has the DNA TGTGCCAGCAGCTTGGTTCTCACCGGGGAGCTGTTTTTT. Translated: CASSLVLTGELFF.

The V call is TRBV4-1, the J call TRBJ1-1, with TRBD1 as a possible D gene (5 bases). Trimming took off 1 base at V and 0 bases at J, with 9 bases between the two ends. Germline CDR1 is MGHRA and CDR2 is YSYEKL. CDR3 length: 15 residues. In DNA form, the CDR3 reads TGCGCCAGCAGCCAAGCGATGGGGCTGAACACTGAAGCTTTCTTT. Amino acids: CASSQAMGLNTEAFF.

This clone was counted a single time. The J gene is TRBJ1-1, the V gene TRBV14; TRBD1 is a possible D gene (5 bases). This CDR3 is 16 amino acids long. V was shortened by 0 bases and J by 1 base, with 12 bases between the two germline ends. The germline gives CDR1 SGHDN, CDR2 FVKESK. CDR3 in amino acids: CASSQDPQGTNTEAFF. CDR3 bases: TGTGCCAGCAGCCAAGATCCCCAAGGGACGAACACTGAAGCTTTCTTT.

The chain combines TRBV7-3 with TRBJ2-3, with D possibly called TRBD1 or TRBD2 (5 bases each). This CDR3 is 17 amino acids long. The V end lost 2 bases, the J end lost 0 bases, and 15 bases lay between the germline ends. The germline gives CDR1 SGHTA, CDR2 FQGTGA. CDR3 loop: CASSLGTSGTSTDTQYF. The CDR3 DNA follows: TGTGCCAGCAGCTTAGGGACGAGCGGAACTAGCACAGATACGCAGTATTTT.

CDR3 loop: CAWSVDKGVEQYF. CDR3 bases: TGTGCCTGGAGTGTAGATAAAGGGGTCGAGCAGTACTTC. The V and J genes are TRBV30 and TRBJ2-7; D possibly corresponds to TRBD1 (5 bases). Germline V lookup: CDR1 GTSNPN, CDR2 SVGIG (reference sequence). The CDR3 consists of 13 residues. Trimming removed 0 bases from V and 6 bases from J, with 12 bases in between.

The chain couples TRBV4-3 to TRBJ2-2, with D possibly TRBD1 on 5 matching bases. With 1 base removed from V and 0 bases from J, the gap between germline ends came to 6 bases. From germline, CDR1 is LGHNA and CDR2 YSLEER. This CDR3 has 15 residues. CDR3 nucleotides: TGCGCCAGCAGCCAAGTGACAGCGAACACCGGGGAGCTGTTTTTT. Its protein is CASSQVTANTGELFF.

The chain uses TRBV18 and TRBJ2-2; TRBD1 is a possible D gene (5 bases). CDR3 size: 15 residues. Trimming shortened V by 4 bases and J by 3 bases, and 12 bases separated the two germline ends. Germline CDR1 KGHSH, CDR2 LQKENI. The CDR3 DNA sequence: TGTGCCAGCTCACTCAGGGAAGTGGACACCGGGGAGCTGTTTTTT. This codes for CASSLREVDTGELFF.

The gene calls are TRBV9 and TRBJ1-4, with D hard to call. Germline V gene lookup returns CDR1 SGDLS and CDR2 YYNGEE. V was shortened by 0 bases and J by 6 bases, with 9 bases between the two germline ends. The length of the CDR3 is 14 residues. The CDR3 here is CASSVGAVDEKLFF. The CDR3 coding sequence is TGTGCCAGCAGCGTAGGGGCGGTAGATGAAAAACTGTTTTTT.

The chain couples TRBV11-2 to TRBJ2-1; 15 nucleotides match TRBD2. The CDR3 length is 19 residues. CDR1 and CDR2 from the germline V gene are SGHAT and FQNNGV. After removal of 4 bases from V and 2 bases from J, the junction contained 9 bases not matched to a gene. The CDR3 region has the DNA TGTGCCAGCAGCTCAGCCGGGACTAGCGGGAGGACCCCCTACAATGAGCAGTTCTTC. Encoded protein: CASSSAGTSGRTPYNEQFF.

Turning to this clone: Distinct nucleotide sequences in the sample also encode this CDR3. The chain carries TRBV7-9 and TRBJ2-5; weak D call: TRBD1 (7 bases). The CDR3 is made up of 13 amino acids. The ends were cut back, 3 bases at V and 5 bases at J, with 10 bases in the middle. The V gene's germline CDR1 is SEHNR and CDR2 FQNEAQ (reference sequence). The CDR3 sequence is CASSLPGGETQYF. Written as DNA, the CDR3 is TGTGCCAGCAGCTTGCCAGGGGGGGAGACCCAGTACTTC.

The chain couples TRBV7-6 to TRBJ1-4; the D is unclear. V gave up 2 bases and J gave up 8 bases, with 12 bases separating them. Germline V gene lookup returns CDR1 SGHVS and CDR2 FNYEAQ. The CDR3 runs to 14 residues. CDR3 in amino acids: CASSLTPLQEKLFF. In DNA form, the CDR3 reads TGTGCCAGCAGCTTAACCCCATTACAAGAAAAACTGTTTTTT.

A remark on this clone: In the same sample, other DNA sequences code for this CDR3. The rearrangement uses TRBV27 and TRBJ1-2, with D perhaps matching TRBD1 (6 bases). V lost 3 bases, J lost 3 bases, and 8 bases lay in between. This CDR3 contains 13 residues. Germline CDR1 and CDR2: MNHEY and SMNVEV (reference sequence). CDR3 bases: TGTGCCAGCAGTTTGAGGGGGGACTATGGCTACACCTTC. Protein product: CASSLRGDYGYTF.

The V and J genes are TRBV2 and TRBJ1-4; the D gene is possibly TRBD1 (6 bases). The CDR3 spans 12 residues. CDR1 SNHLY and CDR2 FYNNEI come from the germline V gene. V shed 6 bases and J shed 12 bases, with 14 bases lying between them. The CDR3 DNA is TGTGCCAGCAGACAGGACAGTGAGGAACTGTTTTTT. This codes for CASRQDSEELFF.

V is TRBV11-2 and J is TRBJ2-7; TRBD1 agrees at 8 bases. This CDR3 has 13 amino acids. The germline V gene encodes CDR1 SGHAT and CDR2 FQNNGV. V shed 4 bases and J 2 bases; nucleotides not matched to a gene: 1. CDR3 in amino acids: CASSSDRAYEQYF. In nucleotides, the CDR3 is TGTGCCAGCAGCTCGGACAGGGCCTACGAGCAGTACTTC.

The V call is TRBV10-2, the J call TRBJ2-7; TRBD2 matches at 8 bases. This CDR3 spans 15 amino acids. CDR1 is WSHSY and CDR2 is SAAADI in the germline V gene. The V and J ends lost 2 bases and 3 bases, in that order; junction bases with no gene match: 6. CDR3 DNA sequence: TGCGCCAGCAGTGAGAGGGGACTAGGGATCTACGAGCAGTACTTC. Translation: CASSERGLGIYEQYF.

The chain employs TRBV9 and TRBJ2-7; D gene unclear. The germline CDR1 and CDR2 sequences are SGDLS and YYNGEE. With 0 bases removed from V and 3 bases from J, the gap between germline ends came to 10 bases. The CDR3 is 14 residues long. The CDR3 here is CASSVGVDGYEQYF. For the CDR3, the DNA is TGTGCCAGCAGCGTAGGGGTAGACGGCTACGAGCAGTACTTC.

The chain has TRBV30 and TRBJ1-1; maybe TRBD1 (5 bases). V lost 4 bases and J lost 5, with 14 bases in between. CDR3 length equals 13 residues. CDR1 and CDR2 from the germline V gene are GTSNPN and SVGIG (reference sequence). The CDR3 here is CAWKQEVGTEAFF. CDR3 DNA sequence: TGTGCCTGGAAACAGGAGGTGGGGACTGAAGCTTTCTTT.

The V and J genes are TRBV12-5 and TRBJ2-3, with 7 bases lining up with TRBD2. The CDR3 is 16 amino acids. CDR1 is LGHNT and CDR2 is FRNRAP in the germline V gene. The J segment lost 2 bases and the V segment lost 1 base, leaving 6 bases of the junction unmatched. The CDR3 loop reads CASGLALRGTTDTQYF. CDR3 DNA: TGTGCTAGTGGTTTGGCTCTGCGGGGGACCACAGATACGCAGTATTTT.

Of note for this clone: The same CDR3 arises from other DNA sequences in this sample as well. The CDR3 is CASSLVGGNTEAFF. The CDR3 nucleotides are TGCGCCAGCAGCTTAGTAGGTGGTAACACTGAAGCTTTCTTT. J is TRBJ1-1 and V is TRBV5-1; D remains ambiguous. In germline, CDR1 is SGHRS, CDR2 YFSETQ. The V end was cut by 2 bases, the J end by 2 bases, with 10 bases between. The CDR3 has 14 amino acids.

The rearrangement uses TRBV5-4 and TRBJ2-7; D is perhaps TRBD2 (5 bases). Germline CDR1 is SGHNT and CDR2 is YYREEE (reference sequence). Trimming left V 1 base short and J 6 bases short, with 11 bases between. CDR3 length: 13 amino acids. This CDR3 is CASSLSLAGEQYF. The CDR3 DNA reads TGTGCCAGCAGCTTGTCCCTAGCCGGCGAGCAGTACTTC.

The chain is built from TRBV6-5 and TRBJ2-1, with a possible D match to TRBD2 (6 bases). V was clipped by 6 bases and J by 7 bases, with 16 bases between them. Germline V gives CDR1 MNHEY, CDR2 SVGAGI. This CDR3 is built from 14 residues. Here the CDR3 DNA reads TGTGCCAGCAGCCCCCTTGGGGGGAGTAATGAGCAGTTCTTC. This codes for CASSPLGGSNEQFF.